Below are 28 T cell receptor beta chains sequenced from a single sample in a study of regulatory T cells in long-lasting Graves disease. Building of the TCR beta libraries involved iRepertoire HTBI primers and Arm-PCR of CDR3 regions. TCRdb processed the multiplex PCR reads anew with MiXCR; each CDR3 protein has one entry. Among around 320,000 distinct CDR3 sequences, about a sixth were seen once, and the ten largest hold about 32%. Time point here: newly diagnosed GD, antithyroid drugs for less than 3 months. Preparation of the TCR library used RNA extracted from PBMCs. These same data were also listed under a study on T cells in Graves' hyperthyroidism and ophthalmopathy.

This sample comprised peripheral blood mononuclear cells (PBMCs), obtained at new diagnosis, from a patient treated with antithyroid drugs. These receptors all come from a man aged 35-49 years with Graves disease.

This clonotype was detected ten times or more. At one boundary the junction diverges from the germline segment, which might be a read error. This chain joins TRBV7-8 and TRBJ2-4; perhaps D is TRBD1 or TRBD2 (5 bases each). Germline V gene lookup returns CDR1 SGHVS and CDR2 FQNEAQ. The CDR3 totals 13 residues. The CDR3 is CASSLGRENIQYF. CDR3 coding DNA: TGTGCCAGCAGTTTAGGCAGGGAGAACATTCAGTACTTC.

This clonotype has just a few counts. The chain carries TRBV20-1 and TRBJ2-1; 9 bases align to TRBD2. V was clipped by 0 bases and J by 8 bases; unmatched bases: 14. Germline values: CDR1 DFQATT, CDR2 SNEGSKA (reference sequence). CDR3 size: 17 residues. The CDR3 spells CSARDPQGGGGGYEQFF. DNA for the CDR3: TGCAGTGCTAGAGACCCCCAGGGGGGCGGGGGGGGGTATGAGCAGTTCTTC.

The V gene is TRBV20-1, the J gene TRBJ1-2; 8 positions agree with TRBD1. CDR3 length: 17 amino acids. V shed 0 bases, J shed 4 bases, and the junction held 13 bases outside the gene matches. Germline V gene data show CDR1 as DFQATT and CDR2 as SNEGSKA (reference sequence). CDR3 in amino acids: CSARDPQGAGLVYGYTF. The DNA of the CDR3 is TGCAGTGCTAGAGATCCGCAGGGGGCCGGATTAGTCTATGGCTACACCTTC.

The J gene is TRBJ2-2, the V gene TRBV4-2, with 9 bases that match TRBD2. Germline loops: CDR1 LGHNA, CDR2 YNFKEQ. This CDR3 has 15 residues. V trimming: 3 bases; J trimming: 7 bases; junction bases outside the gene matches: 6. The CDR3 DNA reads as TGTGCCAGCAGCCACGGAGCTAGCGGGGACGGGGAGCTGTTTTTT. Protein: CASSHGASGDGELFF.

This clonotype was seen repeatedly, ten times or more. The DNA for the CDR3 is TGTGCCAGCAGCTTAGTCTCGGTGGGCACTGAAGCTTTCTTT. Its protein is CASSLVSVGTEAFF. The chain has TRBV7-9 and TRBJ1-1; no clear D gene. CDR3 length: 14 amino acids. Trimming shortened V by 1 base and J by 4 bases, and 10 bases separated the two germline ends. The germline V gene encodes CDR1 SEHNR and CDR2 FQNEAQ (reference sequence).

Ten or more counts support this clonotype. It may be a read error: a sequence one base away is much more abundant. The chain's CDR3 is CSASQETQYF. The CDR3 DNA sequence: TGCAGTGCTAGTCAAGAGACCCAGTACTTC. The chain joins TRBV20-1 to TRBJ2-5; the D is unclear. The germline V gene has CDR1 DFQATT and CDR2 SNEGSKA (reference sequence). V was trimmed by 3 bases and J by 2 bases, leaving 1 base between them. The CDR3 spans 10 residues.

This clonotype was counted a few times. The V gene is TRBV5-1, the J gene TRBJ2-7; D not certain. Trimming shortened V by 3 bases and J by 3 bases, and 13 bases separated the two germline ends. Germline lookup yields CDR1 SGHRS and CDR2 YFSETQ. The CDR3 spans 14 residues. This CDR3 reads CASSSGESFYEQYF. The CDR3 DNA reads TGCGCCAGCAGCTCGGGTGAGTCCTTCTACGAGCAGTACTTC.

The gene calls are TRBV28 and TRBJ2-7; D is perhaps TRBD1 (6 bases). Per the germline V gene, CDR1 is MDHEN and CDR2 is SYDVKM. There are 13 residues in the CDR3. V lost 6 bases and J lost 0, with 9 bases in between. The CDR3 region has the DNA TGTGCCAGCAGGTACAGGGACTCCTACGAGCAGTACTTC. Translation: CASRYRDSYEQYF.

The V gene is TRBV5-1, the J gene TRBJ2-5; D possibly corresponds to TRBD1 (6 bases). Trimming removed 7 bases from V and 1 base from J, with 8 bases in between. Germline V gene data show CDR1 as SGHRS and CDR2 as YFSETQ. The CDR3 sequence is 12 residues long. CDR3 protein: CASGTTQETQYF. CDR3 bases: TGCGCCAGCGGGACAACCCAAGAGACCCAGTACTTC.

This clonotype was seen repeatedly, ten times or more. The V and J genes are TRBV7-2 and TRBJ2-1; 7 nucleotides line up with TRBD2. Germline lookup yields CDR1 SGHTA and CDR2 FQGNSA. The CDR3 sequence is 12 residues long. V gave up 0 bases and J gave up 14 bases; unmatched junction bases: 4. The CDR3 DNA follows: TGTGCCAGCAGCTTAGCGCGGGGGTCCAAGTTCTTC. Translating gives CASSLARGSKFF.

The rearrangement joins TRBV7-3 to TRBJ2-1; the match to TRBD1 covers 7 bases. CDR3 size: 12 residues. Per germline, CDR1 SGHTA and CDR2 FQGTGA. With V trimmed by 5 bases and J by 9 bases, 4 bases remained unmatched. Here the CDR3 reads CASSRQGSEQFF. DNA of the CDR3: TGTGCCAGCAGCAGACAGGGCAGTGAGCAGTTCTTC. Based on the CDR3 plus reference TRBV7-3 and TRBJ2-1, the full variable domain is GAGVSQTPSNKVTEKGKYVELRCDPISGHTALYWYRQSLGQGPEFLIYFQGTGAADDSGLPNDRFFAVRPEGSVSTLKIQRTERGDSAVYLCASSRQGSEQFFGPGTRLTVL.

V gene TRBV9 combines with J gene TRBJ1-6, with TRBD1 matching over 9 bases. The CDR3 loop spans 15 amino acids. Per the germline V gene, CDR1 is SGDLS and CDR2 is YYNGEE. Trimming at V came to 4 bases and at J to 6 bases, leaving 5 bases not matched to a gene. The DNA for the CDR3 is TGTGCCAGCAGCAACAGGGGGCAGGGTAATTCACCCCTCCACTTT. It is translated as CASSNRGQGNSPLHF.

The CDR3 here is CASSQDFRGLNEKLFF. The CDR3 DNA follows: TGCGCCAGCAGCCAAGATTTCAGGGGACTAAATGAAAAACTGTTTTTT. The chain is built from TRBV4-1 and TRBJ1-4, with a weak D call TRBD1 (6 bases). Trimming removed 0 bases from V and 5 bases from J, with 13 bases in between. The CDR3 runs to 16 residues. From germline, CDR1 is MGHRA and CDR2 YSYEKL.

V usage is TRBV29-1 and J usage is TRBJ1-1; D remains unclear. Looked up from germline, CDR1 is SQVTM and CDR2 is ANQGSEA. Trimming removed 4 bases from V and 1 base from J, with 19 bases in between. The CDR3 length is 16 residues. The CDR3 nucleotides are TGCAGCGTTGTCCGGAGGTTGACCCATACGAACACTGAAGCTTTCTTT. Translated, it gives CSVVRRLTHTNTEAFF.

The chain has TRBV4-3 and TRBJ2-3, with D unclear. The ends were cut back, 0 bases at V and 3 bases at J, with 7 bases in the middle. This CDR3 is built from 14 residues. CDR1 is LGHNA, CDR2 YSLEER, per germline. CDR3 residues: CASSQDVSTDTQYF. Written as DNA, the CDR3 is TGCGCCAGCAGCCAAGATGTATCAACAGATACGCAGTATTTT.

This clonotype was observed many times. The chain employs TRBV6-1 and TRBJ2-6; no reliable D call. The CDR3 runs 15 residues. V was shortened by 7 bases and J by 0 bases, with 10 bases between the two germline ends. The V gene's germline CDR1 is MNHNS and CDR2 SASEGT. In nucleotides, the CDR3 is TGTGCCAGCACCCAAGGGCCCTCTGGGGCCAACGTCCTGACTTTC. Protein: CASTQGPSGANVLTF.

This clonotype appeared many times. The CDR3 loop reads CASSPPGGGANVLTF. CDR3 coding DNA: TGTGCCAGTAGTCCCCCGGGAGGAGGGGCCAACGTCCTGACTTTC. The chain links TRBV19 to TRBJ2-6; TRBD2 matches at 7 bases. Trimming took 5 bases from V and 4 from J; bases not matched to a gene: 5. Germline V lookup: CDR1 LNHDA, CDR2 SQIVND (reference sequence). The CDR3 has 15 amino acids.

This clonotype was recorded many times. The chain couples TRBV30 to TRBJ2-5; D is possibly TRBD2 (5 bases). V lost 3 bases, J lost 5 bases, and 10 bases lay in between. Germline loops: CDR1 GTSNPN, CDR2 SVGIG (reference sequence). CDR3 length: 12 residues. The CDR3 DNA sequence: TGTGCCTGGAGGGACTCTGCCGAGACCCAGTACTTC. Residues: CAWRDSAETQYF.

This chain uses TRBV10-3 with TRBJ2-7; no clear D gene. Germline V CDR1 and CDR2: ENHRY, SYGVKD. The CDR3 is 10 residues long. Trimming cost V 10 bases and J 0 bases, with 4 bases left between them. Here the CDR3 reads CATFSYEQYF. Written as DNA, the CDR3 is TGTGCCACCTTCTCCTACGAGCAGTACTTC.

This clonotype occurred many times. The chain employs TRBV20-1 and TRBJ2-5; 12 bases fit TRBD1. The CDR3 has 14 amino acids. Trimming removed 6 bases from V and 5 bases from J; junction bases left unmatched: 7. CDR1 DFQATT and CDR2 SNEGSKA come from the germline V gene (reference sequence). CDR3 DNA sequence: TGCAGTGCCTACGGGACAGGGGGCGGGGAGACCCAGTACTTC. It codes for CSAYGTGGGETQYF.

This clonotype occurred a few times. This may stem from a read error, because a much larger clone lies one nucleotide away. V is TRBV6-5 and J is TRBJ2-5, with D tentatively TRBD1 (6 bases). V was pared by 2 bases and J by 7 bases, with 14 bases between. This CDR3 has 14 residues. The V gene's germline CDR1 is MNHEY and CDR2 SVGAGI. This CDR3 is CASSYQGQPGTQYF. The CDR3 DNA reads as TGTGCCAGCAGTTACCAAGGACAGCCGGGGACCCAGTACTTC.

This clonotype came up once. This may arise from a read error, as a much more abundant clone is one base away. This sequence joins TRBV11-3 and TRBJ2-1, with D perhaps matching TRBD1 (6 bases). The CDR3 extends over 14 amino acids. Per germline, CDR1 SGHNT and CDR2 YENEEA. Trimming left V 8 bases short and J 7 bases short, with 18 bases between. In DNA form, the CDR3 reads TGTGCCAGCGGCCAGCAGGGGCCCTCAAATGAGCAGTTCTTC. Amino acids: CASGQQGPSNEQFF.

This rearrangement joins TRBV10-3 to TRBJ2-1; possibly TRBD1 for D (6 bases). V dropped 4 bases and J dropped 6 bases, with 19 bases sitting between them. The V gene's germline CDR1 is ENHRY and CDR2 SYGVKD. The CDR3 is 16 residues long. CDR3 sequence reads: CAISAFLRQVSNEQFF. CDR3 bases: TGTGCCATCAGTGCTTTTCTGAGACAGGTCAGCAATGAGCAGTTCTTC.

J is TRBJ1-1 and V is TRBV5-1, with D possibly being TRBD1 (6 bases). The germline V and J ends were trimmed by 4 bases and 4 bases, with 14 bases remaining between them. The CDR3 spans 14 residues. Germline CDR1 is SGHRS and CDR2 is YFSETQ. For the CDR3, the DNA is TGCGCCAGCAGCCTTACGGGGGCGTCCACTGAAGCTTTCTTT. It codes for CASSLTGASTEAFF.

The chain's CDR3 is CASSSHRGANTGELFF. In DNA form, the CDR3 reads TGTGCCAGCAGTTCCCACAGGGGAGCGAACACCGGGGAGCTGTTTTTT. The chain carries TRBV12-3 or TRBV12-4 and TRBJ2-2; 7 nucleotides align to TRBD1. V lost 4 bases to trimming and J lost 0 bases; unmatched junction nucleotides: 5. This CDR3 has 16 amino acids.

This clonotype has ten or more counts. The chain carries TRBV2 and TRBJ1-5; 7 positions match TRBD1. The CDR3 length is 14 residues. CDR1 and CDR2 (germline): SNHLY, FYNNEI. V lost 4 bases, J lost 1 base, and 1 base stayed unmatched. Here the CDR3 reads CASSAGGSNQPQHF. CDR3 nucleotide sequence: TGTGCCAGCAGTGCAGGGGGAAGCAATCAGCCCCAGCATTTT.

Worth noting for this clonotype: A read error may be the cause here, since a much bigger clone is one base away. V usage is TRBV7-2 and J usage is TRBJ2-5; TRBD2 agrees at 8 bases. Germline assignment: CDR1 SGHTA and CDR2 FQGNSA. The CDR3 runs to 14 residues. The CDR3 region has the DNA TGTGCCAGCAGCTTACCTAGCGGGCGGGCCCGAAAGCGCTTC. Its translation is CASSLPSGRARKRF.

This clonotype was seen ten or more times. The V and J genes are TRBV14 and TRBJ2-1, with no clear D. The CDR3 is 14 amino acids. CDR1 and CDR2 (germline): SGHDN, FVKESK. The V end lost 2 bases, the J end lost 4 bases, and 9 bases lay between the germline ends. This CDR3 is CASSQSGGYNEQFF. The CDR3 region has the DNA TGTGCCAGCAGCCAATCCGGCGGATACAATGAGCAGTTCTTC. The whole variable domain, remainder taken from reference TRBV14 and TRBJ2-1, is EAGVTQFPSHSVIEKGQTVTLRCDPISGHDNLYWYRRVMGKEIKFLLHFVKESKQDESGMPNNRFLAERTGGTYSTLKVQPAELEDSGVYFCASSQSGGYNEQFFGPGTRLTVL.